The 29 T cell receptor beta chains reported below all come from one sample, sequenced in a study of blood T cell repertoires in COVID-19. Produced via immunoSEQ multiplex PCR; TCRdb's table is partial and in-frame only. The table includes under 50,000 clones, about 91% detected once. The sample taken for sequencing was peripheral blood. These receptors were taken from a human donor in a cohort sampled during active COVID-19.

The chain is built from TRBV3-1 (or the pseudogene TRBV3-2) and TRBJ2-2; 7 bases are a match to TRBD1. Trimming took 5 bases from V and 5 from J; bases not matched to a gene: 8. Germline V gives CDR1 LGHDT, CDR2 YNNKEL (reference sequence). The CDR3 runs to 15 residues. This chain's CDR3 is CASSFRTGYTGELFF. As DNA, the CDR3 is TGTGCCAGCAGCTTCCGGACAGGTTATACCGGGGAGCTGTTTTTT.

This clone came up once. V gene TRBV10-3 combines with J gene TRBJ2-2; TRBD1 matches at 8 bases. This CDR3 spans 14 amino acids. CDR1 ENHRY and CDR2 SYGVKD come from the germline V gene. The V gene end was trimmed by 7 bases and the J gene end by 4 bases; junction bases not matched to a gene: 5. CDR3: CAINRQGSTGELFF. The CDR3, as DNA: TGTGCCATCAATAGACAGGGGAGCACCGGGGAGCTGTTTTTT.

The chain links TRBV15 to TRBJ2-7; 8 bases align to TRBD2. Germline CDR1 LNHNV, CDR2 YYDKDF (reference sequence). The CDR3 extends over 14 amino acids. V lost 0 bases and J lost 6; bases outside the gene matches: 4. The CDR3 DNA follows: TGTGCCACCAGCAGAGATCCCCTAGCGGGCGAGCAGTACTTC. It specifies CATSRDPLAGEQYF.

The V gene is TRBV6-2 or TRBV6-3, the J gene TRBJ2-7; D possibly corresponds to TRBD1 (6 bases). The CDR3 has 13 residues. The germline V gene encodes CDR1 MNHEY and CDR2 SVGEGT. Trimming shortened V by 0 bases and J by 10 bases, and 13 bases separated the two germline ends. The CDR3 protein is CASSYSPGDVQYF. The CDR3 DNA reads as TGTGCCAGCAGTTACTCCCCAGGGGATGTACAGTACTTC.

The CDR3 region has the DNA TGTGCCATCAGTGGACCGGGACAGGGGCCTCAAGAGACCCAGTACTTC. It is translated as CAISGPGQGPQETQYF. V usage is TRBV10-3 and J usage is TRBJ2-5; 10 positions match TRBD1. The junction had 7 bases not matched to a gene; V was cut back by 4 bases and J by 2 bases. Per the germline V gene, CDR1 is ENHRY and CDR2 is SYGVKD. The CDR3 totals 16 residues.

The J gene is TRBJ2-1, the V gene TRBV27; D is unresolved. Looked up from germline, CDR1 is MNHEY and CDR2 is SMNVEV (reference sequence). The V gene lost 4 bases and the J gene lost 9 bases, with 7 bases spanning the gap. This CDR3 region has 11 residues. DNA of the CDR3: TGTGCCAGCAGTTATTTAGCTGAGCAGTTCTTC. Its protein product is CASSYLAEQFF.

The chain employs TRBV4-3 and TRBJ2-1; the D gene is possibly TRBD2 (5 bases). Deletions cut 2 bases from V and 0 bases from J, with 14 bases between. Looked up from germline, CDR1 is LGHNA and CDR2 is YSLEER. There are 17 residues in the CDR3. CDR3 sequence: CASSQSERFTSYNEQFF. The CDR3 nucleotides read TGCGCCAGCAGCCAAAGTGAGCGGTTCACCTCCTACAATGAGCAGTTCTTC.

The chain recombines TRBV11-2 with TRBJ2-1; D perhaps matches TRBD1 (6 bases). Germline CDR1 is SGHAT and CDR2 is FQNNGV. The length of the CDR3 is 16 residues. V dropped 5 bases and J dropped 1 base, with 15 bases sitting between them. The CDR3: CASSPGTLLSYNEQFF. The DNA for the CDR3 is TGTGCCAGCAGCCCGGGGACACTTTTATCCTACAATGAGCAGTTCTTC. Full variable domain (outside the CDR3, taken from reference TRBV11-2 and TRBJ2-1): EAGVAQSPRYKIIEKRQSVAFWCNPISGHATLYWYQQILGQGPKLLIQFQNNGVVDDSQLPKDRFSAERLKGVDSTLKIQPAKLEDSAVYLCASSPGTLLSYNEQFFGPGTRLTVL.

The genes are TRBV7-2 and TRBJ2-3; no clear D. CDR1 is SGHTA and CDR2 is FQGNSA in the germline V gene. The V gene lost 3 bases and the J gene lost 6 bases, with 10 bases spanning the gap. CDR3 length: 13 amino acids. For the CDR3, the DNA is TGTGCCAGCAGCTTTAAGACTGGGGATACGCAGTATTTT. Amino acids: CASSFKTGDTQYF.

The chain carries TRBV6-1 and TRBJ2-1, with 10 nucleotides matching TRBD2. The CDR3 is made up of 17 amino acids. CDR1 is MNHNS, CDR2 SASEGT, per germline. Trimming took 4 bases from V and 3 from J; bases not matched to a gene: 9. CDR3 bases: TGTGCCAGCAGTGGAGGACGATGGACTAGCGGCTACAATGAGCAGTTCTTC. This translates into CASSGGRWTSGYNEQFF.

V is TRBV4-2 and J is TRBJ2-3; 8 nucleotides agree with TRBD2. Germline CDR1 is LGHNA and CDR2 is YNFKEQ. The CDR3 is 13 amino acids. Trimming took 4 bases from V and 4 from J; bases not matched to a gene: 1. In DNA, the CDR3 is TGTGCCAGCAGCCCCGGGGGGGCAGATACGCAGTATTTT. Its protein is CASSPGGADTQYF.

The CDR3 protein is CASSSGTGTAEQYF. CDR3 DNA sequence: TGTGCCAGCAGCTCTGGGACAGGAACGGCCGAGCAGTACTTC. The gene calls are TRBV11-3 and TRBJ2-7, with TRBD1 matching over 8 bases. Germline V gives CDR1 SGHNT, CDR2 YENEEA. The CDR3 is made up of 14 amino acids. V lost 4 bases to trimming and J lost 6 bases; unmatched junction nucleotides: 8.

The chain joins TRBV28 to TRBJ2-5; D is perhaps TRBD2 (5 bases). Germline CDR1 MDHEN, CDR2 SYDVKM. Trimming cost V 3 bases and J 1 base, with 9 bases left between them. The length of the CDR3 is 14 residues. The CDR3 protein is CASSFGSAQETQYF. The CDR3 DNA is TGTGCCAGCAGTTTTGGGAGCGCCCAAGAGACCCAGTACTTC.

The chain employs TRBV19 and TRBJ2-1; TRBD1 agrees at 7 bases. This CDR3 spans 16 amino acids. J was trimmed by 2 bases and V by 6 bases; bases with no gene match: 10. CDR1 is LNHDA and CDR2 is SQIVND in the germline V gene (reference sequence). CDR3 nucleotides: TGTGCCAGTAGGCCCCAACAGGGGCGGCCCTACAATGAGCAGTTCTTC. Its protein product is CASRPQQGRPYNEQFF. Together with reference TRBV19 and TRBJ2-1, the CDR3 gives the full variable domain: DGGITQSPKYLFRKEGQNVTLSCEQNLNHDAMYWYRQDPGQGLRLIYYSQIVNDFQKGDIAEGYSVSREKKESFPLTVTSAQKNPTAFYLCASRPQQGRPYNEQFFGPGTRLTVL.

CDR3 bases: TGCGCCAGCAGCGTGAGGCTAGCGGGAGGGCCCCAAGAGACCCAGTACTTC. It codes for CASSVRLAGGPQETQYF. The J gene is TRBJ2-5, the V gene TRBV5-1; 12 nucleotides match TRBD2. Per the germline V gene, CDR1 is SGHRS and CDR2 is YFSETQ. CDR3 length: 17 residues. Trimming cost V 4 bases and J 1 base; bases outside gene matches: 8.

The chain couples TRBV3-1 (or the pseudogene TRBV3-2) to TRBJ1-1, with 7 bases identical to TRBD1. Trimming at V came to 5 bases and at J to 5 bases, leaving 8 bases not matched to a gene. The CDR3 loop spans 14 amino acids. Germline V gives CDR1 LGHDT, CDR2 YNNKEL (reference sequence). The CDR3 nucleotides are TGTGCCAGCAGCGAGACAGGGATAGGGACTGAAGCTTTCTTT. It translates to CASSETGIGTEAFF.

This clone showed up just once. The chain has TRBV28 and TRBJ2-2; D possibly corresponds to TRBD2 (6 bases). The CDR3 totals 16 residues. Trimming stripped 6 bases from V and 4 bases from J, with 18 bases between. Germline V CDR1 and CDR2: MDHEN, SYDVKM. CDR3 region: CASSLPSDPPTGELFF. As DNA, the CDR3 is TGTGCCAGCAGCTTACCTAGCGACCCCCCCACCGGGGAGCTGTTTTTT.

This clone was observed a handful of times. This chain connects TRBV27 to TRBJ2-5; the D is unclear. Trimming cost V 5 bases and J 4 bases, with 8 bases left between them. Germline V CDR1 and CDR2: MNHEY, SMNVEV (reference sequence). The CDR3 extends over 12 amino acids. In nucleotides, the CDR3 is TGTGCCAGCAGTCCAGGCGCAGAGACCCAGTACTTC. This sequence encodes CASSPGAETQYF.

V and J are TRBV5-1 and TRBJ1-3, with D unclear. The V end was cut by 3 bases, the J end by 0 bases, with 13 bases between. This CDR3 spans 16 amino acids. Per germline, CDR1 SGHRS and CDR2 YFSETQ. The DNA for the CDR3 is TGCGCCAGCAGCTCCTTACCCGTGAGCTCTGGAAACACCATATATTTT. It specifies CASSSLPVSSGNTIYF.

J is TRBJ1-1 and V is TRBV5-4, with D hard to call. Germline CDR1 and CDR2: SGHNT and YYREEE (reference sequence). V dropped 4 bases and J dropped 4 bases, with 11 bases sitting between them. The CDR3 runs 13 residues. CDR3 coding DNA: TGTGCCAGCAGCGAAAGTTCAGGCACTGAAGCTTTCTTT. Amino acid sequence: CASSESSGTEAFF.

The chain joins TRBV11-2 to TRBJ2-7; 14 positions match TRBD2. This CDR3 comprises 17 residues. V was pared by 5 bases and J by 2 bases, with 8 bases of the junction left unmatched. Per the germline V gene, CDR1 is SGHAT and CDR2 is FQNNGV. DNA for the CDR3: TGTGCCAGCAGCCTGGGGACTAGCGGGAGACAGCCCTACGAGCAGTACTTC. It is translated as CASSLGTSGRQPYEQYF.

Only one count was recorded for this clone. The chain has TRBV6-1 and TRBJ2-3, with TRBD1 matching 8 bases. Germline CDR1 is MNHNS and CDR2 is SASEGT. V dropped 1 base and J dropped 8; count of bases not matched to a gene: 8. The CDR3 sequence is 15 residues long. CDR3 bases: TGTGCCAGCAGTGAAGTCGCCAGGGGGCTAGGTACGCAGTATTTT. It codes for CASSEVARGLGTQYF.

The chain joins TRBV29-1 to TRBJ1-5, with 7 bases lining up with TRBD1. This CDR3 is built from 12 residues. In germline, CDR1 is SQVTM, CDR2 ANQGSEA. With 6 bases clipped from V and 4 bases from J, the junction kept 3 bases outside the gene matches. The CDR3 coding sequence is TGCAGCGTCCAGGGACAGAATCAGCCCCAGCATTTT. This codes for CSVQGQNQPQHF.

The chain is built from TRBV18 and TRBJ2-1; no reliable D call. This CDR3 comprises 14 residues. V was pared by 3 bases and J by 1 base, with 7 bases between. Germline values: CDR1 KGHSH, CDR2 LQKENI. The CDR3 region is CASSPPGSYNEQFF. In DNA, the CDR3 is TGTGCCAGCTCACCCCCCGGGTCCTACAATGAGCAGTTCTTC.

The chain combines TRBV7-9 with TRBJ2-1, with D maybe TRBD1 (5 bases). V gave up 1 base and J gave up 0 bases, with 19 bases separating them. CDR3 size: 19 residues. Germline CDR1 reads SEHNR; CDR2 reads FQNEAQ (reference sequence). This CDR3 is CASSLGWGLGSPSYNEQFF. In nucleotides, the CDR3 is TGTGCCAGCAGCTTAGGTTGGGGCCTGGGTTCTCCCTCCTACAATGAGCAGTTCTTC.

The chain uses TRBV29-1 and TRBJ1-2, with 10 bases fitting TRBD1. The CDR3 sequence is 13 residues long. V was pared by 4 bases and J by 8 bases, with 7 bases of the junction left unmatched. CDR1 SQVTM and CDR2 ANQGSEA come from the germline V gene. The chain's CDR3 is CSVAARQGAGYTF. As DNA, the CDR3 is TGCAGCGTTGCCGCCCGACAGGGGGCGGGCTACACCTTC.

V gene TRBV7-8 combines with J gene TRBJ2-7, with D unresolved. Germline CDR1 reads SGHVS; CDR2 reads FQNEAQ. The V end lost 1 base, the J end lost 6 bases, and 7 bases lay between the germline ends. CDR3 length: 12 amino acids. The CDR3 bases are TGTGCCAGCAGCTTAGAGAGGCCCGAGCAGTACTTC. It encodes CASSLERPEQYF.

The rearrangement uses TRBV9 and TRBJ2-1; 8 positions match TRBD2. V shed 0 bases, J shed 1 base, and the junction held 9 bases outside the gene matches. Germline V CDR1 and CDR2: SGDLS, YYNGEE. There are 18 residues in the CDR3. The CDR3 reads CASSVASGRGVSYNEQFF. CDR3 in DNA: TGTGCCAGCAGCGTAGCGAGCGGGAGAGGTGTATCCTACAATGAGCAGTTCTTC.

V and J are TRBV6-5 and TRBJ1-2, with D possibly TRBD1 on 5 matching bases. Germline V CDR1 and CDR2: MNHEY, SVGAGI. The CDR3 is made up of 15 amino acids. The V and J ends lost 2 bases and 4 bases respectively, with 14 bases between them. CDR3: CASSYEQGRIYGYTF. CDR3 DNA: TGTGCCAGCAGTTACGAGCAGGGTAGGATCTATGGCTACACCTTC.